These 28 T cell receptor beta chains were sequenced from one sample in a study of T-cell reconstitution after alpha-beta-depleted transplantation in children. TCRbeta library preparation incorporated unique molecular identifiers. TCRdb re-derived calls from the PCR reads in MiXCR, one entry per CDR3 protein. The sample has 330,000 or so distinct CDR3 sequences; over 9% are singletons. The specimen was PBMCs, collected before TCRalphabeta/CD19-depleted stem cell transplant. Source of these receptors: a boy younger than two with acute myeloid leukemia, due to receive a stem cell transplant.

There are many counts of this clonotype. The V and J genes are TRBV19 and TRBJ2-5; D unresolved. V was shortened by 2 bases and J by 5 bases, with 3 bases between the two germline ends. CDR1 and CDR2 (germline): LNHDA, SQIVND (reference sequence). The CDR3 totals 11 residues. The CDR3 DNA reads TGTGCCAGTAGTATAAGGGAGACCCAGTACTTC. Its protein is CASSIRETQYF.

This clonotype was recorded at least ten times. The chain has TRBV12-3 or TRBV12-4 and TRBJ2-1; tentative D call: TRBD1 (5 bases). Trimming removed 11 bases from V and 5 bases from J, with 16 bases in between. This CDR3 comprises 13 residues. CDR3 DNA: TGTGCCTGCCAAGGGGCGCGTGACAATGAGCAGTTCTTC. Protein sequence: CACQGARDNEQFF.

Turning to this clonotype: Relative to the germline gene, one junction end is altered; a read error may explain this. The rearrangement links TRBV3-1 to TRBJ2-3; 14 nucleotides match TRBD2. Germline CDR1 LGHDT, CDR2 YNNKEL (reference sequence). The CDR3 is 20 amino acids. Written as DNA, the CDR3 is TGTGCCACCAGCCAAGTCCTTCCGGGACTAGCGGGGGTCCTCACAGATACGCAGTATTTT. This gives the protein CATSQVLPGLAGVLTDTQYF.

This clonotype was seen only a few times. The chain uses TRBV20-1 and TRBJ2-1; 10 nucleotides line up with TRBD2. J was trimmed by 4 bases and V by 6 bases; bases with no gene match: 6. The germline gives CDR1 DFQATT, CDR2 SNEGSKA (reference sequence). The length of the CDR3 is 14 residues. The CDR3 nucleotides read TGCAGTGCAATGACTAGCGGGTCATACAATGAGCAGTTCTTC. Residues: CSAMTSGSYNEQFF.

The CDR3 spells CASSPVTRDGYTF. For the CDR3, the DNA is TGTGCCAGCTCACCAGTGACCCGGGATGGCTACACCTTC. V is TRBV18 and J is TRBJ1-2; no reliable D call. Trimming removed 2 bases from V and 6 bases from J, with 10 bases in between. The CDR3 consists of 13 residues. The germline gives CDR1 KGHSH, CDR2 LQKENI.

The genes are TRBV28 and TRBJ2-7; 7 bases map to TRBD1. The germline CDR1 and CDR2 sequences are MDHEN and SYDVKM. With V trimmed by 8 bases and J by 2 bases, 6 bases remained unmatched. The CDR3 runs 13 residues. DNA of the CDR3: TGTGCCAGCCGCCGGGACAGACCCTACGAGCAGTACTTC. Translating it yields CASRRDRPYEQYF.

This clonotype has at least ten counts. The rearrangement uses TRBV20-1 and TRBJ1-6; 9 bases fit TRBD1. Trimming at V came to 3 bases and at J to 16 bases, leaving 7 bases not matched to a gene. Germline CDR1 is DFQATT and CDR2 is SNEGSKA (reference sequence). The CDR3 has 12 amino acids. This CDR3 is CSARDRGLSLHF. CDR3 sequence (DNA): TGCAGTGCTAGGGACAGGGGTTTGTCTCTCCACTTT.

This clonotype was found many times. The rearrangement links TRBV11-2 to TRBJ2-7; 9 bases agree with TRBD1. The germline CDR1 and CDR2 sequences are SGHAT and FQNNGV. Trimming removed 5 bases from V and 4 bases from J; junction bases left unmatched: 6. This CDR3 spans 14 amino acids. CDR3 nucleotides: TGTGCCAGCAGCCTAGGAGGGACAGGGTACGAGCAGTACTTC. Its translation is CASSLGGTGYEQYF.

Of note for this clonotype: A much larger clone lies one base from this, so it may be a read error. The V gene is TRBV7-9, the J gene TRBJ2-5; D unresolved. CDR3 length equals 14 residues. Trimming removed 3 bases from V and 3 bases from J, with 11 bases in between. The germline CDR1 and CDR2 sequences are SEHNR and FQNEAQ (reference sequence). The chain's CDR3 is CASSFYDKEETQYF. The CDR3 DNA reads as TGTGCCAGCAGCTTTTATGACAAGGAAGAGACCCAGTACTTC.

This clonotype was seen at least ten times. The V and J genes are TRBV28 and TRBJ1-1; D is ambiguous. Germline CDR1 reads MDHEN; CDR2 reads SYDVKM. The CDR3 extends over 14 amino acids. V dropped 2 bases and J dropped 0 bases, with 7 bases sitting between them. The CDR3 protein is CASSLRALNTEAFF. Here the CDR3 DNA reads TGTGCCAGCAGTTTAAGGGCCTTGAACACTGAAGCTTTCTTT. Full variable domain (missing parts from reference TRBV28 and TRBJ1-1): DVKVTQSSRYLVKRTGEKVFLECVQDMDHENMFWYRQDPGLGLRLIYFSYDVKMKEKGDIPEGYSVSREKKERFSLILESASTNQTSMYLCASSLRALNTEAFFGQGTRLTVV.

This clonotype was seen many times. V is TRBV18 and J is TRBJ2-1; D call uncertain. CDR1 KGHSH and CDR2 LQKENI come from the germline V gene. The CDR3 has 17 residues. Trimming cost V 1 base and J 3 bases, with 16 bases left between them. The CDR3 reads CASSPRRSALFYNEQFF. The CDR3 nucleotides are TGTGCCAGCTCACCACGCAGGTCAGCCTTATTCTACAATGAGCAGTTCTTC.

This clonotype was counted ten times or more. The rearrangement uses TRBV12-3 or TRBV12-4 and TRBJ2-1; 10 nucleotides match TRBD2. The CDR3 sequence is 15 residues long. V lost 7 bases and J lost 1; bases outside the gene matches: 4. CDR3 sequence (DNA): TGTGCCAGCAACAAGCGGGGGGGTTCCTACAATGAGCAGTTCTTC. It translates to CASNKRGGSYNEQFF.

This clonotype was recorded many times. V gene TRBV28 combines with J gene TRBJ2-3, with 9 bases fitting TRBD2. The ends lost 3 bases at V and 13 bases at J; junction bases unmatched: 5. CDR1 MDHEN and CDR2 SYDVKM come from the germline V gene. The CDR3 has 12 residues. CDR3 protein: CASSFAGGPKYF. The CDR3 coding sequence is TGTGCCAGCAGTTTTGCGGGAGGGCCCAAGTATTTT.

At least ten counts were recorded for this clonotype. The V gene is TRBV28, the J gene TRBJ2-1; D gene uncertain. This CDR3 is built from 14 residues. The germline V and J ends were trimmed by 3 bases and 0 bases, with 6 bases remaining between them. The germline V gene has CDR1 MDHEN and CDR2 SYDVKM. DNA for the CDR3: TGTGCCAGCAGTTTTGTCAGCTCCTACAATGAGCAGTTCTTC. This codes for CASSFVSSYNEQFF.

This clonotype was counted many times. The V call is TRBV9, the J call TRBJ2-4; 7 bases match TRBD2. After removal of 4 bases from V and 0 bases from J, the junction contained 19 bases not matched to a gene. The CDR3 has 20 residues. Germline V CDR1 and CDR2: SGDLS, YYNGEE. The CDR3 is CASSPALGGGAPLAKNIQYF. In DNA form, the CDR3 reads TGTGCCAGCAGCCCGGCTTTGGGGGGAGGGGCCCCGCTAGCCAAAAACATTCAGTACTTC.

The rearrangement uses TRBV6-5 and TRBJ2-1, with 7 positions matching TRBD2. V dropped 0 bases and J dropped 7; count of bases not matched to a gene: 9. CDR1 MNHEY and CDR2 SVGAGI come from the germline V gene. This CDR3 is 16 amino acids long. CDR3 protein: CASSYSSGRALNEQFF. The CDR3, as DNA: TGTGCCAGCAGTTACTCGAGTGGGAGGGCCTTAAATGAGCAGTTCTTC.

The rearrangement uses TRBV12-3 or TRBV12-4 and TRBJ2-5; 9 bases match TRBD1. This CDR3 region has 17 residues. Trimming removed 8 bases from V and 2 bases from J; junction bases left unmatched: 15. The CDR3 spells CASLRWTGARKQETQYF. The CDR3 DNA sequence: TGTGCCAGCCTGAGATGGACAGGGGCCCGGAAGCAAGAGACCCAGTACTTC.

Concerning this clonotype: A junction boundary mismatches the germline segment, possibly from a read error. J is TRBJ2-7 and V is TRBV7-7, with D tentatively TRBD1 (6 bases). CDR1 and CDR2 (germline): SSHAT, FNYEAQ (reference sequence). There are 13 residues in the CDR3. CDR3 region: CASSIIQGSEQYF. The CDR3 region has the DNA TGTGCTAGCAGCATCATACAGGGAAGTGAGCAGTACTTC.

This clonotype occurred many times. The genes are TRBV12-3 or TRBV12-4 and TRBJ2-2, with 8 bases identical to TRBD2. Trimming cost V 3 bases and J 3 bases; bases outside gene matches: 3. This CDR3 has 15 amino acids. CDR3 loop: CASSFSSGYTGELFF. The CDR3 region has the DNA TGTGCCAGCAGTTTCTCTAGCGGGTACACCGGGGAGCTGTTTTTT.

At least ten counts were recorded for this clonotype. The V and J genes are TRBV5-1 and TRBJ2-2; 11 bases match TRBD2. The length of the CDR3 is 17 residues. V trimming: 7 bases; J trimming: 1 base; junction bases outside the gene matches: 9. Germline loops: CDR1 SGHRS, CDR2 YFSETQ. This chain's CDR3 is CASSLLAGAGNTGELFF. The DNA of the CDR3 is TGCGCCAGCTCCCTACTAGCGGGGGCCGGGAACACCGGGGAGCTGTTTTTT.

This clonotype has a count of ten or more. The rearrangement joins TRBV27 to TRBJ1-6, with D hard to call. Germline CDR1 and CDR2: MNHEY and SMNVEV (reference sequence). The V end was cut by 8 bases, the J end by 6 bases, with 11 bases between. The CDR3 extends over 13 amino acids. The CDR3 reads CASSRVPNSPLHF. The CDR3 DNA is TGTGCCAGCTCTCGGGTGCCTAATTCACCCCTCCACTTT.

V gene TRBV7-2 combines with J gene TRBJ1-6; D gene uncertain. This CDR3 spans 14 amino acids. Germline loops: CDR1 SGHTA, CDR2 FQGNSA. V lost 5 bases and J lost 3, with 8 bases in between. CDR3 residues: CASSDGIYNSPLHF. As DNA, the CDR3 is TGTGCCAGCAGCGACGGCATCTATAATTCACCCCTCCACTTT.

This clonotype was picked up many times. A junction end diverges from the germline sequence, so it may reflect a read error. The V call is TRBV11-3, the J call TRBJ2-1, with 9 bases that match TRBD2. In germline, CDR1 is SGHNT, CDR2 YENEEA. This CDR3 region has 15 residues. The CDR3 DNA reads TGTGCCAGCAGCCTAGAGACTAGCGGCTACAATGAGCAGTTCTTC. Translation: CASSLETSGYNEQFF. The entire variable domain, with the rest obtained from reference TRBV11-3 and TRBJ2-1, is as follows: EAGVVQSPRYKIIEKKQPVAFWCNPISGHNTLYWYLQNLGQGPELLIRYENEEAVDDSQLPKDRFSAERLKGVDSTLKIQPAELGDSAVYLCASSLETSGYNEQFFGPGTRLTVL.

V and J are TRBV4-2 and TRBJ2-1, with 8 bases aligning to TRBD2. The ends lost 0 bases at V and 2 bases at J; junction bases unmatched: 6. This CDR3 is built from 17 residues. Germline CDR1 LGHNA, CDR2 YNFKEQ. CDR3 sequence: CASSQDKVGGAYNEQFF. The CDR3 bases are TGTGCCAGCAGCCAAGATAAAGTCGGGGGGGCCTACAATGAGCAGTTCTTC.

This clonotype was detected many times. V usage is TRBV7-9 and J usage is TRBJ1-4; 8 bases are a match to TRBD1. The CDR3 contains 15 residues. Germline V CDR1 and CDR2: SEHNR, FQNEAQ (reference sequence). V lost 0 bases, J lost 8 bases, and 5 bases stayed unmatched. The CDR3 region has the DNA TGTGCCAGCAGCTTAGCGAGCAACAGGGGGGAAAAACTGTTTTTT. Amino acids: CASSLASNRGEKLFF. The whole variable domain, filled in from reference TRBV7-9 and TRBJ1-4, reads DTGVSQNPRHKITKRGQNVTFRCDPISEHNRLYWYRQTLGQGPEFLTYFQNEAQLEKSRLLSDRFSAERPKGSFSTLEIQRTEQGDSAMYLCASSLASNRGEKLFFGSGTQLSVL.

At least ten counts were recorded for this clonotype. The rearrangement links TRBV20-1 to TRBJ2-7, with D perhaps matching TRBD1 (5 bases). Trimming removed 0 bases from V and 3 bases from J, with 12 bases in between. From germline, CDR1 is DFQATT and CDR2 SNEGSKA (reference sequence). This CDR3 has 14 residues. CDR3 region: CSAREGVGVYEQYF. In nucleotides, the CDR3 is TGCAGTGCTAGAGAAGGGGTAGGGGTCTACGAGCAGTACTTC.

V gene TRBV12-3 or TRBV12-4 combines with J gene TRBJ2-1; D ambiguous. This CDR3 is 14 amino acids long. V dropped 2 bases and J dropped 2 bases, with 7 bases sitting between them. Here the CDR3 reads CASSLRDTYNEQFF. CDR3 DNA: TGTGCCAGCAGTTTACGTGATACCTACAATGAGCAGTTCTTC.

This chain links TRBV4-2 with TRBJ2-7; 10 positions agree with TRBD2. This CDR3 contains 17 residues. Germline-derived CDR1 and CDR2 are LGHNA and YNFKEQ. V shed 1 base, J shed 1 base, and the junction held 7 bases outside the gene matches. CDR3 residues: CASSQAPGTSESYEQYF. DNA of the CDR3: TGTGCCAGCAGCCAAGCCCCCGGGACTAGCGAGTCCTACGAGCAGTACTTC.